The T cell receptor (beta chain) described here comes from a study of T cell responses to AZD1222 COVID-19 vaccine. Libraries were prepared by immunoSEQ multiplex PCR; TCRdb keeps only in-frame clonotypes and omits some of them. The sample lists 65,000 to 85,000 clones, around four fifths occurring once. Whole-study results and caveats: Nearly half of spike-specific TCRs reportedly go after variant regions that carry no mutations.

CDR1 is SEHNR and CDR2 is FQNEAQ in the germline V gene (reference sequence). Trimming removed 1 base from V and 9 bases from J, with 10 bases in between. This CDR3 is built from 14 residues. In regard to this clone: Its antigen is still unknown.

This clonotype was sampled from an adult in good health. The sequencing here drew on peripheral blood, taken on day 0 of AZD1222 vaccination. This chain joins TRBV7-9 and TRBJ1-6; D is unresolved. CDR3 sequence reads: CASSLGQDSSPLHF. CDR3 bases: TGTGCCAGCAGCTTAGGGCAGGATAGTTCACCCCTCCACTTT.